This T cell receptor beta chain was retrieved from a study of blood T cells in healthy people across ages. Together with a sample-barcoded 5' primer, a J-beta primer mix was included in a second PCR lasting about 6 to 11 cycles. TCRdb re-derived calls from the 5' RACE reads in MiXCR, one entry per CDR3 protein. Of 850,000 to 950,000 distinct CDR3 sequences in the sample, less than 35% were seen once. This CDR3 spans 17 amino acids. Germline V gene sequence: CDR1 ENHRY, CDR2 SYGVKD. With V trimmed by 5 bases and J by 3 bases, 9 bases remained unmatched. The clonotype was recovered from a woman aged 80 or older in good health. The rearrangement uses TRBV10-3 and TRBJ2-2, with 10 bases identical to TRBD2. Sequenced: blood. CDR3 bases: TGTGCCATCAGTTACCCAGCGGGGGGGATGGACACCGGGGAGCTGTTTTTT. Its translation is CAISYPAGGMDTGELFF.